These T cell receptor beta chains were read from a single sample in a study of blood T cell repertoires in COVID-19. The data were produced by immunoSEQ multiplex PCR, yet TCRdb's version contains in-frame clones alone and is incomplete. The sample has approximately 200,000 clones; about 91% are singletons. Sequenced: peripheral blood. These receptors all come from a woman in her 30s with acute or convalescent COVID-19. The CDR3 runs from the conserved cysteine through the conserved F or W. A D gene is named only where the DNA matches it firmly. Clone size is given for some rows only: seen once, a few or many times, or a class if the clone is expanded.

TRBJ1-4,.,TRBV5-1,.,CASSLAGVGEKLFF,TGCGCCAGCAGCTTGGCAGGTGTGGGTGAAAAACTGTTTTTT
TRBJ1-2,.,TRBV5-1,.,CASSLDGGAWAYGYTF,TGCGCCAGCAGCTTGGACGGTGGGGCGTGGGCCTATGGCTACACCTTC
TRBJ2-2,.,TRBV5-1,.,CASKRGTGELFF,TGCGCCAGCAAAAGGGGCACCGGGGAGCTGTTTTTT
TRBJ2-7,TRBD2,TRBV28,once,CASRMGQVRAGGHYEQYF,TGTGCCAGCAGAATGGGACAGGTGAGAGCGGGAGGGCATTACGAGCAGTACTTC
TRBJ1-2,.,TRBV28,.,CATTGNRESNYGYTF,TGTGCCACTACAGGGAACAGGGAGTCCAACTATGGCTACACCTTC
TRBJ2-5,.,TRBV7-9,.,CASSPAREEETQYF,TGTGCCAGCAGCCCGGCGAGGGAAGAAGAGACCCAGTACTTC
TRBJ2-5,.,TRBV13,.,CASSLGLSLGSQYF,TGTGCCAGCAGCTTAGGCCTCTCCCTCGGGTCCCAGTACTTC
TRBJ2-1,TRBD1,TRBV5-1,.,CASSLLRQGEGEQFF,TGCGCCAGCAGCTTGTTGCGACAGGGGGAGGGTGAGCAGTTCTTC
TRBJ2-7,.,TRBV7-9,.,CASSLVLGRTAYEQYF,TGTGCCAGCAGCTTAGTCTTGGGGAGGACTGCCTACGAGCAGTACTTC
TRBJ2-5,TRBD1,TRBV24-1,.,CATSDPGQGQETQYF,TGTGCCACCAGTGATCCCGGACAGGGCCAAGAGACCCAGTACTTC
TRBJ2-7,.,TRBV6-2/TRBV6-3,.,CASSYVVPEQYF,TGTGCCAGCAGTTACGTAGTTCCCGAGCAGTACTTC
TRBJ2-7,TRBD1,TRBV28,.,CASSPGQGIAYEQYF,TGTGCCAGCAGTCCCGGACAGGGTATAGCCTACGAGCAGTACTTC
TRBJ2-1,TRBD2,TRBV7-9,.,CASTSSGEQFF,TGTGCCAGCACCTCTAGCGGAGAGCAGTTCTTC
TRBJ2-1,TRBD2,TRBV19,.,CASRSGTSGYNEQFF,TGTGCCAGTAGATCCGGGACTAGCGGCTACAATGAGCAGTTCTTC
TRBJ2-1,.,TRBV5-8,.,CASSLGGSHNEQFF,TGTGCCAGCAGCTTGGGTGGGAGCCACAATGAGCAGTTCTTC
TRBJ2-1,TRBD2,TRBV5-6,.,CASSFQFRAGGRHEQFF,TGTGCCAGCAGCTTCCAGTTTAGGGCGGGAGGGCGGCATGAGCAGTTCTTC
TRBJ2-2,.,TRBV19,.,CASMEGAGELFF,TGTGCCAGTATGGAGGGAGCAGGGGAGCTGTTTTTT
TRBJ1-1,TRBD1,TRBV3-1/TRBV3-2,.,CASSLYRGRDTEAFF,TGTGCCAGCAGCCTTTACAGGGGCCGAGATACTGAAGCTTTCTTT
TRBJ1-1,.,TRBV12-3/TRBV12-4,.,CASSRGEAFF,TGTGCCAGCAGTCGCGGTGAAGCTTTCTTT
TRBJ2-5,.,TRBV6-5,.,CASRGDLQETQYF,TGTGCCAGCCGGGGAGATCTACAAGAGACCCAGTACTTC
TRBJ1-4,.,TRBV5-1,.,CASRPGQGSNEKLFF,TGCGCCAGCAGACCTGGTCAGGGGTCTAATGAAAAACTGTTTTTT
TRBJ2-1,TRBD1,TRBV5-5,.,CASRRDRGYSEQFF,TGTGCCAGCCGCCGGGACAGGGGGTATAGTGAGCAGTTCTTC
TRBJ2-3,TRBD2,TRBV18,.,CASSPTSGHTDTQYF,TGTGCCAGCTCACCAACTAGCGGACATACAGATACGCAGTATTTT
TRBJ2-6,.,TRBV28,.,CASKKTHRASGANVLTF,TGTGCCAGCAAGAAAACCCACAGGGCCTCTGGGGCCAACGTCCTGACTTTC
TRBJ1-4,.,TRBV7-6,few,CASSLRGHNEKLFF,TGTGCCAGCAGCCTCAGGGGACATAATGAAAAACTGTTTTTT
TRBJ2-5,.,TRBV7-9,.,CASSLGGHRETQYF,TGTGCCAGCAGCTTAGGAGGACATCGAGAGACCCAGTACTTC
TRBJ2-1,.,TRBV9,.,CASSYTAEEQFF,TGTGCCAGCAGCTACACAGCTGAGGAGCAGTTCTTC
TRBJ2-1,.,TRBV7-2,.,CASSLQGTLLYNEQFF,TGTGCCAGCAGCTTACAGGGGACACTCCTCTACAATGAGCAGTTCTTC
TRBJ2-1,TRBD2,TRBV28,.,CASLLAGRYNEQFF,TGTGCCAGCTTACTAGCGGGGCGGTACAATGAGCAGTTCTTC
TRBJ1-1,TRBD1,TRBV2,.,CASSLQGWNTEAFF,TGTGCCAGCAGTTTACAGGGGTGGAACACTGAAGCTTTCTTT
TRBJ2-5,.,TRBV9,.,CASSHGLASTQETQYF,TGTGCCAGCAGCCACGGACTCGCATCGACTCAAGAGACCCAGTACTTC
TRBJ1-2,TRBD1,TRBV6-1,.,CASSEFAGTGANYGYTF,TGTGCCAGCAGTGAATTTGCCGGGACAGGGGCCAACTATGGCTACACCTTC
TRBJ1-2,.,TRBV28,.,CATGNYGYTF,TGTGCCACCGGGAACTATGGCTACACCTTC
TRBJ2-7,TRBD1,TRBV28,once,CASSRRDRADEQYF,TGTGCCAGCAGCCGCCGGGACAGGGCCGACGAGCAGTACTTC
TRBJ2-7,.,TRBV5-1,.,CASSAGVYDVYEQYF,TGCGCCAGCAGCGCCGGGGTGTACGACGTATACGAGCAGTACTTC
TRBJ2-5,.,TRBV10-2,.,CASSATWETQYF,TGCGCCAGCAGCGCTACCTGGGAGACCCAGTACTTC
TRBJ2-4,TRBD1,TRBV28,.,CASSLGPTGAKNIQYF,TGTGCCAGCAGCCTTGGGCCGACAGGGGCCAAAAACATTCAGTACTTC
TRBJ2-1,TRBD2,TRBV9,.,CASSAGLAGTNEQFF,TGTGCCAGCAGCGCGGGACTAGCGGGGACCAATGAGCAGTTCTTC
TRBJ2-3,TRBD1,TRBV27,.,CASSLSGQLGADTQYF,TGTGCCAGCAGTTTATCGGGACAGCTAGGCGCAGATACGCAGTATTTT
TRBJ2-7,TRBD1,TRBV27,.,CASSLGGQPYEQYF,TGTGCCAGCAGTTTAGGGGGACAGCCCTACGAGCAGTACTTC
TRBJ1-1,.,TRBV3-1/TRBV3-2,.,CASSPRLAGNTEAFF,TGTGCCAGCAGCCCCCGTCTGGCAGGGAACACTGAAGCTTTCTTT
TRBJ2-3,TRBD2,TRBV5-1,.,CASRGASGIGDTQYF,TGCGCCAGCCGCGGGGCTAGCGGGATAGGGGATACGCAGTATTTT
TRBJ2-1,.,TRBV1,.,CTSSRISVVEQFF,TGCACCAGCAGCCGAATCTCGGTTGTTGAGCAGTTCTTC
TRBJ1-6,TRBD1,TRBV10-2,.,CASSESVRTGADSPLHF,TGCGCCAGCAGTGAGTCAGTTAGGACAGGGGCCGATTCACCCCTCCACTTT
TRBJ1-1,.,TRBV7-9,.,CASSLARNTEAFF,TGTGCCAGCAGCTTAGCGCGGAACACTGAAGCTTTCTTT
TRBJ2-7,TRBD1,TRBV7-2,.,CASSLGLTGGPEEQYF,TGTGCCAGCAGCTTAGGCCTGACAGGGGGTCCCGAGGAGCAGTACTTC
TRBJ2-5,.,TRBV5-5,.,CASSLNRVETQYF,TGTGCCAGCAGCTTGAACAGGGTAGAGACCCAGTACTTC
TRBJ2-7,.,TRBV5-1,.,CASSLGGNGEEQYF,TGCGCCAGCAGCTTGGGTGGGAACGGGGAGGAGCAGTACTTC
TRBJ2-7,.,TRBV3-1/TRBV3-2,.,CASSQNRDLEQYF,TGTGCCAGCAGTCAGAACCGGGACTTGGAGCAGTACTTC
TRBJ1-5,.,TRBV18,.,CASSPSPGHNQPQHF,TGTGCCAGCTCACCATCTCCGGGACACAATCAGCCCCAGCATTTT
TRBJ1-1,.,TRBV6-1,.,CASSYSSEAFF,TGTGCCAGCAGTTATTCCTCTGAAGCTTTCTTT
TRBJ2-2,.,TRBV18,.,CASSPVRGAHTGELFF,TGTGCCAGCTCACCGGTAAGGGGCGCGCACACCGGGGAGCTGTTTTTT
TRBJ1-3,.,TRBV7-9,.,CASSANSGNTIYF,TGTGCCAGCAGCGCTAACTCTGGAAACACCATATATTTT
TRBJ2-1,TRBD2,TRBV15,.,CATSRGTSGRAYGEQFF,TGTGCCACCAGCAGAGGTACTAGCGGGAGGGCCTATGGTGAGCAGTTCTTC
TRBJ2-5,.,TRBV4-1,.,CASSQEAQGETQYF,TGCGCCAGCAGCCAAGAAGCCCAGGGAGAGACCCAGTACTTC
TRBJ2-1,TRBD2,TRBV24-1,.,CATSPSGPGNEQFF,TGTGCCACCAGTCCTAGCGGTCCTGGCAATGAGCAGTTCTTC
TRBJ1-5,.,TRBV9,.,CASSVNGGLGTGFLTDSNQPQHF,TGTGCCAGCAGCGTAAACGGGGGGCTAGGGACCGGGTTTTTAACCGATAGCAATCAGCCCCAGCATTTT
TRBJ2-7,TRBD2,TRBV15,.,CATSRTTRLADSYEQYF,TGTGCCACCAGCAGAACCACCCGACTAGCGGATTCCTACGAGCAGTACTTC